The subject of this entry is one T cell receptor (beta chain). The antigen remains unidentified. The CDR3 runs to 12 residues. CDR1 and CDR2 from the germline V gene are SGHNT and YENEEA. V gave up 0 bases and J gave up 4 bases, with 3 bases separating them. The data derive from a study of cytomegalovirus exposure and HLA in healthy donors. Study information: The 95 to 150 validation repertoires and the roughly 680 first-cohort repertoires shared a platform, a later analysis reported. Study findings and constraints: According to the study, around 150 TCR beta chains were cytomegalovirus-associated. A few CMV-associated chains proved CMV antigen-specific in vitro.

TCRdb keeps only in-frame clones here, not all; method: immunoSEQ multiplex PCR. The table lists under 150,000 clones, roughly 88% of them singletons, with approximately 8.5% in the top ten. The V call is TRBV11-3, the J call TRBJ2-5; D gene uncertain. The TCR comes from a woman aged 18-35 years in good health and CMV-seropositive. Material for sequencing was PBMCs. CDR3 sequence (DNA): TGTGCCAGCAGCTTAGATCGAGAGACCCAGTACTTC. Its translation: CASSLDRETQYF.